Here is one T cell receptor (beta chain) with its context. Here immunoSEQ multiplex PCR was the method, and the copy in TCRdb shows in-frame clones only, minus some. Here the sample spans 95,000 to 100,000 clones, about 91% being singletons. This sample is drawn from a study of T cell changes during pregnancy in multiple sclerosis. From germline, CDR1 is SGHVS and CDR2 FNYEAQ. This CDR3 is 13 amino acids long. Between the trimmed V and J ends, which lost 3 bases and 5 bases, there was a span of 8 bases. The input for sequencing was peripheral blood, taken in the second trimester of pregnancy. The source is a female donor with multiple sclerosis, enrolled in a pregnancy study. V is TRBV7-6 and J is TRBJ2-1; D is unclear. The CDR3 here is CASSLWLNNEQFF. In nucleotides, the CDR3 is TGTGCCAGCAGCTTGTGGCTGAACAATGAGCAGTTCTTC.